Following are 11 T cell receptor beta chains from one sample sequenced in a study of blood T cell repertoires in COVID-19. The repertoire was sequenced with immunoSEQ multiplex PCR; TCRdb's copy has only in-frame clones and lacks some. The table lists 400,000 to 450,000 clones, 80% to 90% of them singletons. The sample was PBMCs or T cells enriched from blood (not recorded which). Source of these receptors: a man between 25 and 39 years old who had recovered from COVID-19.

In DNA, the CDR3 is TGTGCCAGCAGTTACAGGCAGGGCCACGAGCAGTACTTC. It codes for CASSYRQGHEQYF. The gene calls are TRBV6-5 and TRBJ2-7; possible D gene TRBD1, 5 bases. The CDR3 is 13 residues long. Trimming shortened V by 2 bases and J by 5 bases, and 10 bases separated the two germline ends. Germline values: CDR1 MNHEY, CDR2 SVGAGI.

This rearrangement joins TRBV7-8 to TRBJ2-7, with TRBD1 identical over 11 bases. The CDR3 totals 14 residues. V was clipped by 1 base and J by 5 bases; unmatched bases: 1. Germline V gives CDR1 SGHVS, CDR2 FQNEAQ. The CDR3: CASSLEGQGDEQYF. DNA for the CDR3: TGTGCCAGCAGCTTAGAGGGACAGGGGGACGAGCAGTACTTC.

V usage is TRBV30 and J usage is TRBJ1-6, with D perhaps matching TRBD1 (6 bases). Germline-derived CDR1 and CDR2 are GTSNPN and SVGIG (reference sequence). Trimming removed 8 bases from V and 9 bases from J, with 17 bases in between. The CDR3 has 13 amino acids. CDR3 coding DNA: TGTGCCGCCTGGGAGGGGGTTGTTTCACCCCTCCACTTT. This codes for CAAWEGVVSPLHF.

This sequence joins TRBV3-1 (or the pseudogene TRBV3-2) and TRBJ2-7; D is uncertain. The V gene's germline CDR1 is LGHDT and CDR2 YNNKEL (reference sequence). The CDR3 sequence is 12 residues long. The V and J ends lost 4 bases and 1 base respectively, with 5 bases between them. DNA of the CDR3: TGTGCCAGCAGCCTGACTTCCTACGAGCAGTACTTC. Protein product: CASSLTSYEQYF.

The gene calls are TRBV19 and TRBJ2-1; the match to TRBD2 covers 8 bases. CDR3 length: 13 amino acids. Germline CDR1 reads LNHDA; CDR2 reads SQIVND (reference sequence). V shed 6 bases and J 6 bases; nucleotides not matched to a gene: 4. The CDR3 sequence is CASRTSVGNEQFF. CDR3 in DNA: TGTGCCAGTAGGACTAGCGTCGGCAATGAGCAGTTCTTC.

The chain employs TRBV5-4 and TRBJ2-5; 8 positions match TRBD2. The V segment lost 0 bases and the J segment 3 bases; nucleotides outside the gene matches: 4. Germline V CDR1 and CDR2: SGHNT, YYREEE (reference sequence). The CDR3 contains 15 residues. The CDR3 spells CASSLGPGGEETQYF. CDR3 nucleotide sequence: TGTGCCAGCAGCTTGGGTCCGGGAGGGGAAGAGACCCAGTACTTC.

The chain employs TRBV29-1 and TRBJ1-1, with TRBD1 matching over 7 bases. Trimming took 3 bases from V and 2 from J; bases not matched to a gene: 12. The CDR3 is 16 amino acids. The germline V gene has CDR1 SQVTM and CDR2 ANQGSEA. The CDR3 bases are TGCAGCGTTGATAGGGGCAGGGGGATTAGAAACACTGAAGCTTTCTTT. This codes for CSVDRGRGIRNTEAFF.

This clone was found a few times. The chain uses TRBV6-5 and TRBJ2-7, with 13 bases aligning to TRBD2. Germline V CDR1 and CDR2: MNHEY, SVGAGI. This CDR3 has 15 amino acids. Unmatched junction bases numbered 3, after V lost 6 bases and J lost 1 base. CDR3 sequence: CASRRTSGSSYEQYF. The DNA for the CDR3 is TGTGCCAGCAGGAGGACTAGCGGGAGTTCCTACGAGCAGTACTTC.

The genes are TRBV18 and TRBJ2-7; D is possibly TRBD1 (5 bases). The V gene's germline CDR1 is KGHSH and CDR2 LQKENI. V was trimmed by 5 bases and J by 5 bases, leaving 16 bases between them. The CDR3 runs to 14 residues. The CDR3 DNA sequence: TGTGCCAGCTCAGGGGCAGCCGGGTTCCACGAGCAGTACTTC. Translating it yields CASSGAAGFHEQYF.

This chain uses TRBV5-1 with TRBJ2-7; a weak D match, TRBD1 (6 bases). Trimming stripped 5 bases from V and 7 bases from J, with 22 bases between. The germline V gene has CDR1 SGHRS and CDR2 YFSETQ. CDR3 length equals 15 residues. This CDR3 is CASRQPDRALGEQYF. DNA for the CDR3: TGCGCCAGCAGGCAACCGGACAGAGCGCTTGGAGAGCAGTACTTC. The full variable domain, rest sourced from reference TRBV5-1 and TRBJ2-7, is KAGVTQTPRYLIKTRGQQVTLSCSPISGHRSVSWYQQTPGQGLQFLFEYFSETQRNKGNFPGRFSGRQFSNSRSEMNVSTLELGDSALYLCASRQPDRALGEQYFGPGTRLTVT.

CDR3 DNA: TGTGCCATCAGTGAGTCGACACAAAGGGGCCTCCAAGAGACCCAGTACTTC. Its translation: CAISESTQRGLQETQYF. The chain joins TRBV10-3 to TRBJ2-5; D may be TRBD1 (5 bases). The V end was cut by 0 bases, the J end by 1 base, with 15 bases between. The CDR3 sequence is 17 residues long. Germline CDR1 reads ENHRY; CDR2 reads SYGVKD.